A single sample gave rise to the 10 T cell receptor beta chains below, sequenced in a study of blood T cell repertoires in COVID-19. Method: immunoSEQ multiplex PCR; TCRdb's copy keeps in-frame clones and lacks some. Among about 170,000 clones listed, 84% were seen once. Input material: peripheral blood. The receptors originated from a woman over 75 with COVID-19, enrolled during active disease.

The chain recombines TRBV9 with TRBJ1-3; 8 bases line up with TRBD1. The CDR3 is 15 residues long. V shed 0 bases and J 8 bases; nucleotides not matched to a gene: 7. Per germline, CDR1 SGDLS and CDR2 YYNGEE. CDR3 DNA sequence: TGTGCCAGCAGCGTAGCTTGGACAGGGCCATACACCATATATTTT. Its protein product is CASSVAWTGPYTIYF.

The chain joins TRBV10-3 to TRBJ1-6; maybe TRBD1 (5 bases). V lost 6 bases and J lost 7, with 13 bases in between. Germline-derived CDR1 and CDR2 are ENHRY and SYGVKD. This CDR3 is 14 amino acids long. The CDR3 region is CAIRLDNFNSPLHF. For the CDR3, the DNA is TGTGCCATCAGGTTGGACAACTTCAATTCACCCCTCCACTTT.

This rearrangement joins TRBV6-2 or TRBV6-3 to TRBJ2-1, with 14 bases lining up with TRBD2. The V and J ends lost 5 bases and 8 bases, in that order; junction bases with no gene match: 5. The CDR3 has 15 residues. Germline-derived CDR1 and CDR2 are MNHEY and SVGEGT. The CDR3 is CASSRATSGRDEQFF. CDR3 sequence (DNA): TGTGCCAGCAGTAGGGCGACTAGCGGGAGGGATGAGCAGTTCTTC.

CDR3 bases: TGTGCCACCAGCAGAGATCGGTCTGACGAGCAGTACTTC. Residues: CATSRDRSDEQYF. The V and J genes are TRBV15 and TRBJ2-7; D remains unclear. CDR1 is LNHNV and CDR2 is YYDKDF in the germline V gene (reference sequence). CDR3 length equals 13 residues. V dropped 0 bases and J dropped 5 bases, with 8 bases sitting between them. The full variable domain, in which reference TRBV15 and TRBJ2-7 provide the parts outside the CDR3, is DAMVIQNPRYQVTQFGKPVTLSCSQTLNHNVMYWYQQKSSQAPKLLFHYYDKDFNNEADTPDNFQSRRPNTSFCFLDIRSPGLGDTAMYLCATSRDRSDEQYFGPGTRLTVT.

This clone was counted a few times. The J gene is TRBJ2-2, the V gene TRBV7-3; 9 nucleotides align to TRBD2. Germline trimming cut 4 bases from V and 7 bases from J; bases unmatched to any gene: 4. Per the germline V gene, CDR1 is SGHTA and CDR2 is FQGTGA. The CDR3 contains 14 residues. The chain's CDR3 is CASSSAGGVGELFF. CDR3 bases: TGTGCCAGCAGCTCAGCGGGAGGCGTCGGGGAGCTGTTTTTT.

The chain combines TRBV18 with TRBJ1-4, with D possibly matching TRBD1 (6 bases). The V gene's germline CDR1 is KGHSH and CDR2 LQKENI. This CDR3 contains 15 residues. Trimming removed 6 bases at V and 7 bases at J, with 18 bases between. The CDR3 DNA is TGTGCCAGCTCCGAAAACAGGGTCCAGGGTGAAAAACTGTTTTTT. Protein product: CASSENRVQGEKLFF.

This chain connects TRBV7-2 to TRBJ2-7; 9 nucleotides line up with TRBD2. V lost 5 bases and J lost 6; bases outside the gene matches: 14. Germline V gives CDR1 SGHTA, CDR2 FQGNSA. This CDR3 spans 16 amino acids. CDR3 DNA sequence: TGTGCCAGCAGCCCCCCCGGGGGGCGGGGGGGAAGCGAGCAGTACTTC. The encoded protein is CASSPPGGRGGSEQYF.

The genes are TRBV3-1 (or the pseudogene TRBV3-2) and TRBJ2-7, with D perhaps TRBD1 (6 bases). The V gene lost 4 bases and the J gene lost 2 bases, with 15 bases spanning the gap. In germline, CDR1 is LGHDT, CDR2 YNNKEL (reference sequence). The CDR3 totals 15 residues. In DNA, the CDR3 is TGTGCCAGCAGCCTAAAAAACAGGGCCCCCTACGAGCAGTACTTC. It translates to CASSLKNRAPYEQYF.

The chain uses TRBV28 and TRBJ2-3; the match to TRBD2 covers 12 bases. Germline CDR1 is MDHEN and CDR2 is SYDVKM. The CDR3 loop spans 20 amino acids. V shed 6 bases, J shed 4 bases, and the junction held 20 bases outside the gene matches. The CDR3 DNA is TGTGCCAGCAGCACTCGGACTAGCGGGATGATTGGGGTTTTCGCAGATACGCAGTATTTT. This translates into CASSTRTSGMIGVFADTQYF.

The genes are TRBV6-5 and TRBJ2-7; 9 bases agree with TRBD2. This CDR3 spans 15 amino acids. Germline V lookup: CDR1 MNHEY, CDR2 SVGAGI. The junction had 8 bases not matched to a gene; V was cut back by 7 bases and J by 1 base. CDR3 DNA sequence: TGTGCCAGCAATCCCGGCGGGAGGGCTTCCTACGAGCAGTACTTC. Encoded protein: CASNPGGRASYEQYF.